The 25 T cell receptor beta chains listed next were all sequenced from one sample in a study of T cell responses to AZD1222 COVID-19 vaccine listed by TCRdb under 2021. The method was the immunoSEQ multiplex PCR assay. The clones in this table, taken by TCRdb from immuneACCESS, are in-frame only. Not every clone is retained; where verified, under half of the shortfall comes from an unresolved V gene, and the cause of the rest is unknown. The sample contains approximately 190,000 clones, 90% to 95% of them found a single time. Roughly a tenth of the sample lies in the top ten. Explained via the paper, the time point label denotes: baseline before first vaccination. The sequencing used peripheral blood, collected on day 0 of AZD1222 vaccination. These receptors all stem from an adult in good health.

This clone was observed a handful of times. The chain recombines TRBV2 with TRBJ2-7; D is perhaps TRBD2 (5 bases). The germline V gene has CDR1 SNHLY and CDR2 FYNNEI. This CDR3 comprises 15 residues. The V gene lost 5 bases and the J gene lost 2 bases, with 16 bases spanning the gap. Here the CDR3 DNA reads TGTGCCAGCAGTAAGGAGGCGGGCCGGGCCTACGAGCAGTACTTC. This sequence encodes CASSKEAGRAYEQYF.

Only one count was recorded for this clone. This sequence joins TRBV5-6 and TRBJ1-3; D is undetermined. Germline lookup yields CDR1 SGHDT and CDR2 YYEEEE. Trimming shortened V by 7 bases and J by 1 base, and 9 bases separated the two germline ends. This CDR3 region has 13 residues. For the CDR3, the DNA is TGTGCCAGCGTGGCGGATTCTGGAAACACCATATATTTT. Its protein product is CASVADSGNTIYF.

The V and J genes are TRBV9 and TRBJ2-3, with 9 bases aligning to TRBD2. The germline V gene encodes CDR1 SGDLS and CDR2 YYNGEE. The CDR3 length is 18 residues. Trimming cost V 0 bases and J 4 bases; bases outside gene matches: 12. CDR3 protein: CASSVGLAGNKVADTQYF. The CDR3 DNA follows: TGTGCCAGCAGCGTAGGTCTAGCGGGAAATAAGGTAGCAGATACGCAGTATTTT.

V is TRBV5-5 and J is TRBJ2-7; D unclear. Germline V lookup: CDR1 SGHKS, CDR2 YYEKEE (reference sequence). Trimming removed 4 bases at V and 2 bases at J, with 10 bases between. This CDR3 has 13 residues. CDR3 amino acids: CASSPDRAYEQYF. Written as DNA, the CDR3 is TGTGCCAGCAGCCCGGATCGGGCCTACGAGCAGTACTTC. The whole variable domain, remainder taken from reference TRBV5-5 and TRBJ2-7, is DAGVTQSPTHLIKTRGQQVTLRCSPISGHKSVSWYQQVLGQGPQFIFQYYEKEERGRGNFPDRFSARQFPNYSSELNVNALLLGDSALYLCASSPDRAYEQYFGPGTRLTVT.

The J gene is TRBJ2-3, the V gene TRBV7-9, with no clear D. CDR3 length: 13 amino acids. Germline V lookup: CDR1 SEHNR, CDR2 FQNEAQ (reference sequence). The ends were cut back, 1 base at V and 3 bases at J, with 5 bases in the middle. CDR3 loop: CASSLDATDTQYF. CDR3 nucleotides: TGTGCCAGCAGCTTAGATGCGACAGATACGCAGTATTTT.

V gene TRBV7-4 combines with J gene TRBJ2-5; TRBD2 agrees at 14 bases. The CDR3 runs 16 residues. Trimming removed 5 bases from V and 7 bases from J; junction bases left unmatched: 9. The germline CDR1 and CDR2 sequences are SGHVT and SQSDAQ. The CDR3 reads CASSNWTSGRKSTQYF. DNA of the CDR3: TGTGCCAGCAGCAATTGGACTAGCGGGAGGAAGTCGACCCAGTACTTC.

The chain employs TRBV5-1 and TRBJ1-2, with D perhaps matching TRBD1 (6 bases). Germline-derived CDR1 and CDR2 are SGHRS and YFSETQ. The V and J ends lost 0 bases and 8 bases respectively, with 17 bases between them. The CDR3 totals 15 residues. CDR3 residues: CASSLVQGRPLGYTF. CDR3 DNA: TGCGCCAGCAGCTTGGTTCAGGGGCGGCCTTTAGGCTACACCTTC.

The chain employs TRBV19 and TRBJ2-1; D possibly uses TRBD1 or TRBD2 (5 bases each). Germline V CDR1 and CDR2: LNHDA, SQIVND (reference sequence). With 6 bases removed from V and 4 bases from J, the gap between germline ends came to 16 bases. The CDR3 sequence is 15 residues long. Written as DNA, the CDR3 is TGTGCCAGTAGAAAACCGGGGCCGGGATACAATGAGCAGTTCTTC. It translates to CASRKPGPGYNEQFF.

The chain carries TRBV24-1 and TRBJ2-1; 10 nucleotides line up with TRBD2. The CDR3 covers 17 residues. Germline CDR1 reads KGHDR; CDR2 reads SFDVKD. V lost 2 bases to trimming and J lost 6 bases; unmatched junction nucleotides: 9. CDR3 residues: CATSDSYLAGAGNEQFF. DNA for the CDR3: TGTGCCACCAGTGATTCGTACCTAGCGGGAGCCGGCAATGAGCAGTTCTTC.

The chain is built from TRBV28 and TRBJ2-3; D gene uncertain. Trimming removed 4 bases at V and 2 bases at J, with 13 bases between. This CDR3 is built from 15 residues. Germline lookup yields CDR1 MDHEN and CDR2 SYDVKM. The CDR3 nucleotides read TGTGCCAGCAGTTCTGACTCGCAAATCACAGATACGCAGTATTTT. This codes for CASSSDSQITDTQYF.

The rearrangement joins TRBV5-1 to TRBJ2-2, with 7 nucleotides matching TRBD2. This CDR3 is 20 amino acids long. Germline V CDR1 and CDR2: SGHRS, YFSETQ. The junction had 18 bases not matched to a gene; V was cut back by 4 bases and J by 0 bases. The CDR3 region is CASSRIAVSGGISNTGELFF. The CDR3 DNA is TGCGCCAGCAGCCGGATCGCTGTCTCGGGGGGAATCTCGAACACCGGGGAGCTGTTTTTT.

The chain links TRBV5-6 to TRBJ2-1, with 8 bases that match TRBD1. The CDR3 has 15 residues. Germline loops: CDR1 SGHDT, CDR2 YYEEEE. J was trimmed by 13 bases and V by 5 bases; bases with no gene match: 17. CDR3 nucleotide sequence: TGTGCCAGCAGGGTCCGGGACAGGCGCCTTTTATTACAGTTCTTC. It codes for CASRVRDRRLLLQFF.

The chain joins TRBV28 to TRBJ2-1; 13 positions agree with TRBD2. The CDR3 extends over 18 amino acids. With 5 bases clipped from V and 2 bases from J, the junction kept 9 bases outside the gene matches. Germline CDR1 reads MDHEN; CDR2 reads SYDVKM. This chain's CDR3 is CASSRLAGGDPTYNEQFF. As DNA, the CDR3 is TGTGCCAGCAGTCGACTAGCGGGAGGCGACCCTACCTACAATGAGCAGTTCTTC.

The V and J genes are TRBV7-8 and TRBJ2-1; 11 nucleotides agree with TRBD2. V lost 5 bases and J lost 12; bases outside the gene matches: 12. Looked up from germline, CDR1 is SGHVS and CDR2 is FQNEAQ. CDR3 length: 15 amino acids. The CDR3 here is CASSPKLAGAVRQFF. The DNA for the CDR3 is TGTGCCAGCAGCCCAAAACTAGCGGGGGCCGTTCGGCAGTTCTTC.

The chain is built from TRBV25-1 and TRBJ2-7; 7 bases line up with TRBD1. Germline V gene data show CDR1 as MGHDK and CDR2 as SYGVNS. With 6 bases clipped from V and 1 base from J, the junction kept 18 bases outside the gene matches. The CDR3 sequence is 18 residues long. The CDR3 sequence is CASSRLIRDSENSYEQYF. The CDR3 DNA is TGTGCCAGCAGCCGACTGATTCGGGACAGCGAAAATTCCTACGAGCAGTACTTC.

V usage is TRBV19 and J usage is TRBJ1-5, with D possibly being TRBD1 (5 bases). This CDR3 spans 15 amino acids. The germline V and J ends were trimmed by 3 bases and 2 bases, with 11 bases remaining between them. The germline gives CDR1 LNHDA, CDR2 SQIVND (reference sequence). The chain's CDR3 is CASSMGTGGNQPQHF. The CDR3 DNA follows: TGTGCCAGTAGTATGGGAACAGGCGGCAATCAGCCCCAGCATTTT.

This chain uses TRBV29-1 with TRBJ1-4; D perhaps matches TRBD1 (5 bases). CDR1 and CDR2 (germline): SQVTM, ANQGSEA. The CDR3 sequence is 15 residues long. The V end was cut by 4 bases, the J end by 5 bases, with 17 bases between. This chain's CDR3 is CSVADPRGANEKLFF. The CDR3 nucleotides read TGCAGCGTTGCGGACCCTCGAGGGGCAAATGAAAAACTGTTTTTT.

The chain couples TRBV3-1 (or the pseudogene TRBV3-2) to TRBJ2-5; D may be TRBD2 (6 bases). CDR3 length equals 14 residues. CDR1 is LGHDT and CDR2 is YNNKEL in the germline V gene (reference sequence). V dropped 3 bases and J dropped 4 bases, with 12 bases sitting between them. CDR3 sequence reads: CASSQDLGGETQYF. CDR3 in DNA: TGTGCCAGCAGCCAGGATCTGGGGGGAGAGACCCAGTACTTC.

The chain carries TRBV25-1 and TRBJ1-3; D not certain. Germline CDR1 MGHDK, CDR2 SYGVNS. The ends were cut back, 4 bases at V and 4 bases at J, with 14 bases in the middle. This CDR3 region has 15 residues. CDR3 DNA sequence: TGTGCCAGCAGTGCCTTGATCGGATCGGGAAACACCATATATTTT. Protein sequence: CASSALIGSGNTIYF.

The chain's CDR3 is CASSIDRGNTEAFF. The CDR3 nucleotides are TGTGCCAGCAGCATTGACAGGGGGAACACTGAAGCTTTCTTT. This sequence joins TRBV7-6 and TRBJ1-1; 8 bases are a match to TRBD1. The germline V gene encodes CDR1 SGHVS and CDR2 FNYEAQ. This CDR3 spans 14 amino acids. J lost 1 base, V lost 5 bases, and 3 bases had no gene match.

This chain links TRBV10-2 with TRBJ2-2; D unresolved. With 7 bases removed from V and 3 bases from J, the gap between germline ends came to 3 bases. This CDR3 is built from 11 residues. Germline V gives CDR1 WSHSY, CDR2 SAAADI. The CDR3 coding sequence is TGCGCCAGCACCGACACCGGGGAGCTGTTTTTT. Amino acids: CASTDTGELFF.

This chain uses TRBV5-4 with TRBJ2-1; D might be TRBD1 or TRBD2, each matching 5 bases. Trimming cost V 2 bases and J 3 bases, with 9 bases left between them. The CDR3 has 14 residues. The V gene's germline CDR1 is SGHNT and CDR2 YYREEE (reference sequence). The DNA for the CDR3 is TGTGCCAGCAGCTTCCGGGACGACTACAATGAGCAGTTCTTC. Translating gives CASSFRDDYNEQFF.

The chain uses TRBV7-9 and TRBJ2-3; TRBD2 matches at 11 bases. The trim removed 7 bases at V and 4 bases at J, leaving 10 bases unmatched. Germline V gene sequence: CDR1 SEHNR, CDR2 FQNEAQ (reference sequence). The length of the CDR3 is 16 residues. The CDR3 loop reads CASTKEGLADADTQYF. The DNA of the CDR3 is TGTGCCAGCACCAAAGAGGGACTAGCGGACGCAGATACGCAGTATTTT.

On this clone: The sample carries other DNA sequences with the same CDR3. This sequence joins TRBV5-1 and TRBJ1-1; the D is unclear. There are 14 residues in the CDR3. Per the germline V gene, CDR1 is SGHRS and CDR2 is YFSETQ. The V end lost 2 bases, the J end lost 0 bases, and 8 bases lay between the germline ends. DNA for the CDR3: TGCGCCAGCAGCTTCCGCGAAATGAACACTGAAGCTTTCTTT. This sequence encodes CASSFREMNTEAFF.

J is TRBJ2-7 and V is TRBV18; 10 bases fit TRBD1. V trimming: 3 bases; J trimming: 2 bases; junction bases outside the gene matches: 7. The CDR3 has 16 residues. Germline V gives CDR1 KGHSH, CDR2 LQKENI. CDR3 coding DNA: TGTGCCAGCTCACCGAAGGACAGGGGGGGGCCCTACGAGCAGTACTTC. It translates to CASSPKDRGGPYEQYF.